These T cell receptor beta chains were read from a single sample in a study of Graves' ophthalmopathy and Graves' hyperthyroidism. TCRdb re-called the multiplex PCR reads through MiXCR, storing one row per CDR3 protein. The sample contains around 1.1 million distinct CDR3 sequences, roughly two fifths of which appear only once. The sample was peripheral blood or thyroid tissue (not recorded which). The receptors were sampled from an adult man with Graves' hyperthyroidism. Both conserved end residues are part of each CDR3. Each record gives: clone size, V gene, J gene, D gene, CDR3 protein, CDR3 DNA. D genes are given only for firm matches. Expanded clones are given a class, and other clones once, few, many or no size at all.

>NA|TRBV20-1|TRBJ1-2|NA
CSARDFSTYGYTF
TGCAGTGCTAGAGATTTTAGTACCTACGGCTACACCTTC
>NA|TRBV7-9|TRBJ1-1|NA
CASRPDYGDMNTEAFF
TGTGCCAGCAGGCCAGATTATGGTGACATGAACACTGAAGCTTTCTTT
>NA|TRBV9|TRBJ1-5|NA
CASSLSQGNQPQHF
TGTGCCAGCAGTTTATCCCAGGGAAACCAGCCCCAGCATTTT
>NA|TRBV29-1|TRBJ1-2|NA
CSLGATGYNYGYTF
TGCAGCTTAGGGGCGACAGGCTATAACTATGGCTACACCTTC
>NA|TRBV24-1|TRBJ2-2|NA
CATSDRQMNTGELFF
TGTGCCACCAGTGATCGGCAGATGAACACCGGGGAGCTGTTTTTT
>NA|TRBV10-3|TRBJ1-1|NA
CASRQATEAFF
TGTGCCAGCAGACAGGCAACTGAAGCTTTCTTT
>NA|TRBV10-3|TRBJ2-5|TRBD1
CAINPVRQGMVTQYF
TGTGCCATCAACCCCGTGAGACAGGGCATGGTGACCCAGTACTTC
>NA|TRBV9|TRBJ1-6|NA
CASSVATAPNSPFHF
TGTGCCAGCAGCGTAGCGACAGCACCTAATTCACCCTTCCACTTT
>NA|TRBV5-1|TRBJ2-7|NA
CASSLSGRGDEQYF
TGCGCCAGCAGCTTGAGCGGCAGGGGCGACGAGCAGTACTTC
>many|TRBV6-1|TRBJ1-5|TRBD1
CASRGGTGVSNQPQHF
TGTGCCAGCAGAGGGGGGACAGGGGTTAGCAATCAGCCCCAGCATTTT
>many|TRBV29-1|TRBJ1-2|TRBD1
CSVQYLRQGTGYTF
TGCAGCGTCCAGTACCTTAGACAGGGGACTGGCTACACCTTC
>many|TRBV7-2|TRBJ2-7|TRBD2
CASRVVAGESHEQYF
TGTGCCAGCAGGGTTGTAGCGGGAGAGTCCCACGAGCAGTACTTC
>few|TRBV6-6|TRBJ2-2|NA
CASSYPPGELFF
TGTGCCAGCAGTTATCCCCCCGGGGAGCTGTTTTTT
>NA|TRBV29-1|TRBJ1-2|NA
CSVASPGSGNYGYTF
TGCAGCGTGGCCTCTCCGGGGAGCGGAAACTATGGCTACACCTTC
>many|TRBV7-8|TRBJ1-2|NA
CASSFYQGGYTF
TGTGCCAGCAGCTTTTATCAGGGTGGCTACACCTTC
>NA|TRBV18|TRBJ1-5|NA
CASSPPVPPGNQPQHF
TGTGCCAGCTCACCACCTGTCCCCCCGGGCAATCAGCCCCAGCATTTT
>few|TRBV12-3/TRBV12-4|TRBJ1-5|NA
CASSLMGTGPRGDQPQHF
TGTGCCAGCAGTTTAATGGGAACAGGCCCTAGGGGGGATCAGCCCCAGCATTTT
>many|TRBV7-9|TRBJ1-2|NA
CASSPREDGYTF
TGTGCCAGCAGCCCCAGGGAAGACGGCTACACCTTC
>NA|TRBV7-9|TRBJ2-2|TRBD2
CASSLRELAGYTGELFF
TGTGCCAGCAGCTTAAGGGAACTAGCGGGCTACACCGGGGAGCTGTTTTTT
>many|TRBV19|TRBJ1-1|TRBD1
CASSTAGGRPTEAFF
TGTGCCAGTAGTACAGCAGGGGGTAGGCCCACTGAAGCTTTCTTT
>NA|TRBV2|TRBJ1-6|TRBD1
CASSDGQGSNSPLHF
TGTGCCAGCAGTGACGGACAGGGGTCGAATTCACCCCTCCACTTT
>NA|TRBV7-9|TRBJ2-2|NA
CASSFPEYNTGELFF
TGTGCCAGCAGCTTTCCCGAGTATAACACCGGGGAGCTGTTTTTT
>NA|TRBV7-2|TRBJ1-1|NA
CASSLVKVTGTEAFF
TGTGCCAGCAGCTTAGTTAAGGTCACAGGCACTGAAGCTTTCTTT
>NA|TRBV12-3/TRBV12-4|TRBJ1-2|NA
CASSAQGPHYPNYGYTF
TGTGCCAGCAGTGCGCAGGGCCCCCATTATCCTAACTATGGCTACACCTTC
>NA|TRBV20-1|TRBJ2-2|TRBD2
CSARDLAGGRTGELFF
TGCAGTGCTAGGGATCTAGCGGGAGGCCGCACCGGGGAGCTGTTTTTT
>few|TRBV9|TRBJ1-4|NA
CASSVDEGLNEKLFF
TGTGCCAGCAGCGTAGATGAGGGGCTTAATGAAAAACTGTTTTTT
>many|TRBV20-1|TRBJ1-5|TRBD1
CSARDGQASNQPQHF
TGCAGTGCTAGAGATGGACAGGCGAGTAACCAGCCCCAGCATTTT
>many|TRBV7-8|TRBJ1-1|TRBD1
CASSLTDRAEAFF
TGTGCCAGCAGCTTAACTGACAGGGCTGAAGCTTTCTTT
>many|TRBV10-3|TRBJ1-6|NA
CASSDRGGSNSPLHF
TGTGCCAGCAGTGATCGTGGGGGTTCGAATTCACCCCTCCACTTT
>once|TRBV6-1|TRBJ2-7|NA
CASSARDPTDYEQYF
TGTGCCAGCAGTGCTAGAGACCCGACCGACTACGAGCAGTACTTC
>NA|TRBV12-3/TRBV12-4|TRBJ1-6|NA
CASSLQQGVGSPLHF
TGTGCCAGCAGTTTGCAACAGGGTGTTGGTTCACCCCTCCACTTT
>NA|TRBV15|TRBJ2-6|TRBD1
CATSRPSGGSGANVLTF
TGTGCCACCAGCAGACCGTCAGGGGGCTCTGGGGCCAACGTCCTGACTTTC
>NA|TRBV20-1|TRBJ1-2|TRBD1
CSASQGADYGYTF
TGCAGTGCTAGCCAGGGGGCAGACTATGGCTACACCTTC
>NA|TRBV12-3/TRBV12-4|TRBJ1-5|NA
CADSAGGLISNQPQHF
TGTGCCGACTCCGCTGGGGGGCTTATTAGCAATCAGCCCCAGCATTTT
>NA|TRBV6-9|TRBJ1-5|TRBD1
CASSYPLRDRGPSGSNQPQHF
TGTGCCAGCAGTTATCCGTTACGGGACAGGGGGCCTAGTGGGAGCAATCAGCCCCAGCATTTT
>NA|TRBV6-2/TRBV6-3|TRBJ1-1|NA
CASKSWTELNTEAFF
TGTGCCAGCAAATCCTGGACAGAGTTGAACACTGAAGCTTTCTTT
>few|TRBV5-6|TRBJ1-5|NA
CAWSAGGLQPQHF
TGTGCCTGGAGTGCCGGGGGGCTTCAGCCCCAGCATTTT
>many|TRBV7-8|TRBJ1-1|NA
CASSPLAGGTEAFF
TGTGCCAGCAGCCCACTCGCGGGGGGCACTGAAGCTTTCTTT